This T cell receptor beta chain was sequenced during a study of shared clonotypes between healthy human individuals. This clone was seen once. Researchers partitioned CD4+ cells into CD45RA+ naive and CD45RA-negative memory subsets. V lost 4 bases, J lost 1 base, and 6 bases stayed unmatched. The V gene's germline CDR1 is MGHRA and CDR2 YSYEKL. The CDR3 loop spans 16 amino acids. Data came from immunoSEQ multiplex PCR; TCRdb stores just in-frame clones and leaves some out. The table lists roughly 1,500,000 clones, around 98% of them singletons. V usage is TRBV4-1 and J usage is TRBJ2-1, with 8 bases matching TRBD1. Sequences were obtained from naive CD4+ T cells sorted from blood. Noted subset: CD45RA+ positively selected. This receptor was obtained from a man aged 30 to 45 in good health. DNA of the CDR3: TGCGCCAGCAGCCTCACGGACAGGGAATCCTACAATGAGCAGTTCTTC. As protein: CASSLTDRESYNEQFF.